This T cell receptor (beta chain) was captured by sequencing in a study of OX40 agonist ivuxolimab in advanced cancers. Generated by immunoSEQ multiplex PCR, the TCRdb table keeps only in-frame clones and is missing some. The table has 75,000 to 100,000 clones, over 75% seen once. The sample in question was CD4+ or CD8+ T cells sorted from blood, obtained in a trial of the OX40 agonist ivuxolimab. The receptor was isolated from an adult with an advanced solid tumor such as melanoma, head and neck, liver or kidney cancer.

The CDR3 reads CASSKAPTSGIHLAKNIQYF. The DNA for the CDR3 is TGTGCCAGCAGCAAAGCGCCCACTAGCGGGATCCACTTAGCCAAAAACATTCAGTACTTC. The rearrangement links TRBV21-1 to TRBJ2-4; no check of the table's D call, TRBD2, against the DNA was made. TRBV21-1 is classified as a pseudogene. This CDR3 comprises 20 residues.